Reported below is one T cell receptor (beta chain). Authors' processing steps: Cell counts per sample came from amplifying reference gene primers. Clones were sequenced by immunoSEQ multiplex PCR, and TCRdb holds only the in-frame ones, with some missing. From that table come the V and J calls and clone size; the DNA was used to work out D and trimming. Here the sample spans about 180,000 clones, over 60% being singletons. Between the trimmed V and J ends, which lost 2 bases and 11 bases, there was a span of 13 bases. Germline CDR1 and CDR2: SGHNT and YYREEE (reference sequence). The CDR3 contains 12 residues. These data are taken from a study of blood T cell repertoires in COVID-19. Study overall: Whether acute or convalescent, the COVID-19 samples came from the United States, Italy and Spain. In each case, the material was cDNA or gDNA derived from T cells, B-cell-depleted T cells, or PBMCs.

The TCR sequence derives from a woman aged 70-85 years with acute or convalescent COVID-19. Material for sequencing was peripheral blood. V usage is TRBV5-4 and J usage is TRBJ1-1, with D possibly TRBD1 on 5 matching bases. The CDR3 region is CASSFQGIDAFF. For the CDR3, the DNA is TGTGCCAGCAGCTTTCAGGGTATTGACGCTTTCTTT.